Below, 27 T cell receptor beta chains from the same sample are listed, as sequenced in a study of T cell repertoires in cytomegalovirus infection. No antigens are known for them. Each CDR3 protein gets one entry after TCRdb re-called the reads with MiXCR. The sample holds around 540,000 distinct CDR3 sequences, 25% to 35% seen once. The sample was cultured PBMCs, taken from culture after CMV antigen stimulation. The receptors derive from a human donor in good health (CMV status not recorded). Some clones in this sample may be carry-over from other donors' samples.

The sample holds many counts of this clonotype. The V call is TRBV7-9, the J call TRBJ1-2, with D perhaps matching TRBD1 (6 bases). The CDR3 is made up of 12 amino acids. Trimming took 5 bases from V and 4 from J, leaving 8 bases between them. Germline V gene sequence: CDR1 SEHNR, CDR2 FQNEAQ (reference sequence). The CDR3 DNA reads as TGTGCCAGCAGCGGAGGGGGCTATGGCTACACCTTC. This encodes CASSGGGYGYTF.

The V gene is TRBV7-2, the J gene TRBJ2-5; D may correspond to TRBD1 or TRBD2 (5 bases each). Germline V gene data show CDR1 as SGHTA and CDR2 as FQGNSA. The CDR3 extends over 15 amino acids. Trimming cost V 8 bases and J 2 bases, with 18 bases left between them. CDR3 nucleotides: TGTGCCAGCGGGGGAGTAGGGCGGTTACAAGAGACCCAGTACTTC. This encodes CASGGVGRLQETQYF.

This chain connects TRBV7-2 to TRBJ2-7, with D perhaps given as TRBD1 or TRBD2 (5 bases each). Between the trimmed V and J ends, which lost 1 base and 6 bases, there was a span of 16 bases. This CDR3 spans 15 amino acids. CDR1 is SGHTA and CDR2 is FQGNSA in the germline V gene. The CDR3 DNA is TGTGCCAGCAGCTTAGACGGGGCTCAGTATCGCGAGCAGTACGTC. This sequence encodes CASSLDGAQYREQYV.

The J gene is TRBJ1-1, the V gene TRBV6-1; unclear D gene. V lost 4 bases and J 4 bases, leaving 13 bases between the germline ends. Looked up from germline, CDR1 is MNHNS and CDR2 is SASEGT. The CDR3 covers 14 residues. This CDR3 is CASSAAERATEAFF. CDR3 sequence (DNA): TGTGCCAGCAGTGCAGCGGAGCGAGCCACTGAAGCTTTCTTT.

On this clonotype: Since no conserved phenylalanine or tryptophan closes the CDR3, a read error is the likely cause. The chain links TRBV12-3 or TRBV12-4 to TRBJ2-1; 12 bases match TRBD2. This CDR3 has 17 residues. V lost 5 bases, J lost 6 bases, and 11 bases stayed unmatched. The CDR3 protein is CASSPSRLAGVSNEQFY. CDR3 bases: TGTGCCAGCAGTCCATCACGACTAGCGGGAGTCTCCAATGAGCAGTTCTAC.

CDR3 sequence: CASSYSSGTTGELFF. CDR3 nucleotides: TGTGCCAGCAGTTACTCGAGCGGTACCACCGGGGAGCTGTTTTTT. This chain joins TRBV6-5 and TRBJ2-2; TRBD2 might be the D (5 bases). V was shortened by 0 bases and J by 4 bases, with 9 bases between the two germline ends. Germline V lookup: CDR1 MNHEY, CDR2 SVGAGI. The CDR3 is 15 amino acids.

The genes are TRBV28 and TRBJ2-7; TRBD1 matches 8 bases. CDR3 length: 15 residues. V shed 4 bases and J 1 base; nucleotides not matched to a gene: 6. In germline, CDR1 is MDHEN, CDR2 SYDVKM. CDR3 sequence (DNA): TGTGCCAGCAGTTCCCCAGGGGGCGCATCCTACGAGCAGTACTTC. It codes for CASSSPGGASYEQYF.

Only a few counts were recorded for this clonotype. The J gene is TRBJ2-5, the V gene TRBV5-6, with 10 nucleotides matching TRBD2. Germline trimming cut 4 bases from V and 5 bases from J; bases unmatched to any gene: 11. The CDR3 runs 16 residues. Germline CDR1 and CDR2: SGHDT and YYEEEE. Written as DNA, the CDR3 is TGTGCCAGCAGCCCCCCCCGAGCGGGAGGGGCGGAGACCCAGTACTTC. It is translated as CASSPPRAGGAETQYF. The whole variable domain, remainder taken from reference TRBV5-6 and TRBJ2-5, is DAGVTQSPTHLIKTRGQQVTLRCSPKSGHDTVSWYQQALGQGPQFIFQYYEEEERQRGNFPDRFSGHQFPNYSSELNVNALLLGDSALYLCASSPPRAGGAETQYFGPGTRLLVL.

In this sample, this clonotype turned up many times. This rearrangement joins TRBV7-2 to TRBJ2-7; 8 bases map to TRBD2. Germline V CDR1 and CDR2: SGHTA, FQGNSA. The ends lost 0 bases at V and 2 bases at J; junction bases unmatched: 0. This CDR3 is 14 amino acids long. This chain's CDR3 is CASSLAAGAYEQYF. CDR3 sequence (DNA): TGTGCCAGCAGCTTAGCAGCGGGGGCCTACGAGCAGTACTTC. The full variable domain, with the rest looked up from reference TRBV7-2 and TRBJ2-7, is GAGVSQSPSNKVTEKGKDVELRCDPISGHTALYWYRQSLGQGLEFLIYFQGNSAPDKSGLPSDRFSAERTGGSVSTLTIQRTQQEDSAVYLCASSLAAGAYEQYFGPGTRLTVT.

This clonotype was counted a few times. The chain recombines TRBV4-2 with TRBJ2-7; 10 bases agree with TRBD2. From germline, CDR1 is LGHNA and CDR2 YNFKEQ. The length of the CDR3 is 16 residues. The junction had 10 bases not matched to a gene; V was cut back by 4 bases and J by 4 bases. This CDR3 is CASSRSPSGSAYEQYF. CDR3 nucleotides: TGTGCCAGCAGCCGCTCACCTAGCGGGAGTGCATACGAGCAGTACTTC.

The chain uses TRBV9 and TRBJ2-1, with D perhaps TRBD1 (5 bases). The V and J ends lost 4 bases and 5 bases respectively, with 13 bases between them. The CDR3 has 14 residues. Looked up from germline, CDR1 is SGDLS and CDR2 is YYNGEE. The CDR3 region is CASSPQGRHNEQFF. The CDR3 DNA reads as TGTGCCAGCAGCCCCCAGGGTCGCCACAATGAGCAGTTCTTC.

The chain has TRBV9 and TRBJ2-2, with a possible D match to TRBD1 (5 bases). The CDR3 is made up of 15 amino acids. Looked up from germline, CDR1 is SGDLS and CDR2 is YYNGEE. Trimming took off 1 base at V and 1 base at J, with 8 bases between the two ends. CDR3 residues: CASSVRRENTGELFF. CDR3 coding DNA: TGTGCCAGCAGCGTACGCAGGGAGAACACCGGGGAGCTGTTTTTT.

This chain uses TRBV20-1 with TRBJ1-1; D is unclear. Germline CDR1 reads DFQATT; CDR2 reads SNEGSKA (reference sequence). The V gene lost 6 bases and the J gene lost 2 bases, with 10 bases spanning the gap. CDR3 length equals 12 residues. The CDR3 region is CSAVGGNTEAFF. In DNA form, the CDR3 reads TGCAGTGCCGTGGGAGGAAACACTGAAGCTTTCTTT.

In its sample, this clonotype was seen a few times. This chain uses TRBV12-3 or TRBV12-4 with TRBJ1-1; D is perhaps TRBD1 (6 bases). V gave up 6 bases and J gave up 6 bases, with 17 bases separating them. The length of the CDR3 is 14 residues. In nucleotides, the CDR3 is TGTGCCAGCAGGGGAGGGGGGGGCGTCGCTGAAGCTTTCTTT. It yields the protein CASRGGGGVAEAFF.

This clonotype was observed a few times. The chain has TRBV7-9 and TRBJ2-3, with D possibly being TRBD2 (6 bases). Germline V gene data show CDR1 as SEHNR and CDR2 as FQNEAQ (reference sequence). The V and J ends lost 1 base and 0 bases respectively, with 11 bases between them. The CDR3 runs 16 residues. The CDR3 DNA sequence: TGTGCCAGCAGCTTAGTACCGGGAGTGAGCACAGATACGCAGTATTTT. It yields the protein CASSLVPGVSTDTQYF.

This clonotype was recorded only once. The chain couples TRBV10-3 to TRBJ2-1; possible D gene TRBD2, 5 bases. The CDR3 loop spans 15 amino acids. Per germline, CDR1 ENHRY and CDR2 SYGVKD. V lost 6 bases, J lost 6 bases, and 18 bases lay in between. Here the CDR3 reads CAISFPTGKGNEQFF. The DNA for the CDR3 is TGTGCCATCAGCTTCCCCACGGGGAAAGGCAATGAGCAGTTCTTC.

This clonotype was seen many times. This sequence joins TRBV11-3 and TRBJ2-1, with 8 bases matching TRBD2. J lost 5 bases, V lost 4 bases, and 16 bases had no gene match. In germline, CDR1 is SGHNT, CDR2 YENEEA. The CDR3 runs to 18 residues. CDR3 nucleotide sequence: TGTGCCAGCAGCTGGGGAAGCGGGAGAAGGAGGGTGAACAATGAGCAGTTCTTC. This sequence encodes CASSWGSGRRRVNNEQFF.

The genes are TRBV27 and TRBJ2-7; a weak D match, TRBD2 (5 bases). Looked up from germline, CDR1 is MNHEY and CDR2 is SMNVEV (reference sequence). Trimming stripped 6 bases from V and 2 bases from J, with 11 bases between. This CDR3 is 13 amino acids long. The CDR3 spells CASRKLDTYEQYF. The CDR3 DNA is TGTGCCAGCAGGAAACTAGACACCTACGAGCAGTACTTC.

This sequence joins TRBV13 and TRBJ2-1; 11 nucleotides match TRBD2. The CDR3 has 15 residues. Germline-derived CDR1 and CDR2 are PRHDT and FYEKMQ (reference sequence). The J segment lost 8 bases and the V segment lost 6 bases, leaving 9 bases of the junction unmatched. CDR3 residues: CASRRTSGSFDEQFF. The CDR3 bases are TGTGCCAGCAGACGAACTAGCGGGAGTTTCGATGAGCAGTTCTTC. The whole variable domain, remainder taken from reference TRBV13 and TRBJ2-1, is AAGVIQSPRHLIKEKRETATLKCYPIPRHDTVYWYQQGPGQDPQFLISFYEKMQSDKGSIPDRFSAQQFSDYHSELNMSSLELGDSALYFCASRRTSGSFDEQFFGPGTRLTVL.

This clonotype was seen a few times. The V gene is TRBV7-2, the J gene TRBJ1-4; D is perhaps TRBD1 (6 bases). This CDR3 spans 15 amino acids. The V end lost 7 bases, the J end lost 7 bases, and 19 bases lay between the germline ends. Germline CDR1 and CDR2: SGHTA and FQGNSA. The CDR3 coding sequence is TGTGCCAGCACATTAACCGTGGGGGCGTCTGAAAAACTGTTTTTT. It specifies CASTLTVGASEKLFF.

The chain has TRBV7-2 and TRBJ2-2; maybe TRBD2 (5 bases). The CDR3 runs to 16 residues. Per germline, CDR1 SGHTA and CDR2 FQGNSA. The V and J ends lost 5 bases and 4 bases respectively, with 17 bases between them. CDR3 nucleotide sequence: TGTGCCAGCAGCACTCCAGCCAGCGGAGCCACCGGGGAGCTGTTTTTT. As protein: CASSTPASGATGELFF.

This clonotype came up many times. This chain uses TRBV7-2 with TRBJ2-4; 11 nucleotides align to TRBD1. The CDR3 loop spans 18 amino acids. From germline, CDR1 is SGHTA and CDR2 FQGNSA. J lost 0 bases, V lost 4 bases, and 8 bases had no gene match. The CDR3 DNA follows: TGTGCCAGCAGCTCCGGTGGGACAGGGGGATTAGCCAAAAACATTCAGTACTTC. Residues: CASSSGGTGGLAKNIQYF.

This chain uses TRBV12-3 or TRBV12-4 with TRBJ2-3; no clear D gene. This CDR3 is 14 amino acids long. The V end lost 3 bases, the J end lost 7 bases, and 14 bases lay between the germline ends. CDR3: CASSFPRAINTQYF. In nucleotides, the CDR3 is TGTGCCAGCAGTTTCCCAAGGGCCATTAATACGCAGTATTTT.

This sequence joins TRBV11-3 and TRBJ2-1; D unresolved. The V and J ends lost 9 bases and 4 bases respectively, with 16 bases between them. This CDR3 has 14 residues. Germline V gene data show CDR1 as SGHNT and CDR2 as YENEEA. CDR3 protein: CASAPDAQYNEQFF. DNA of the CDR3: TGTGCCAGTGCGCCAGACGCGCAATACAATGAGCAGTTCTTC.

This clonotype was found a few times. This rearrangement joins TRBV28 to TRBJ1-1, with a tentative D call TRBD1 (5 bases). This CDR3 comprises 15 residues. Germline V gene sequence: CDR1 MDHEN, CDR2 SYDVKM. Trimming cost V 4 bases and J 4 bases, with 16 bases left between them. CDR3 loop: CASSSPGGRVTEAFF. CDR3 DNA: TGTGCCAGCAGTTCTCCGGGGGGGAGGGTCACTGAAGCTTTCTTT.

V gene TRBV30 combines with J gene TRBJ1-1; tentative D call: TRBD1 (5 bases). The germline gives CDR1 GTSNPN, CDR2 SVGIG (reference sequence). V was cut by 5 bases and J by 0 bases, with 7 bases left in between. This CDR3 has 12 residues. The CDR3 nucleotides are TGTGCCTGGGGGACGTTGAACACTGAAGCTTTCTTT. Its translation is CAWGTLNTEAFF.

This chain connects TRBV12-3 or TRBV12-4 to TRBJ2-5, with D hard to call. Trimming pared 6 bases from V and 2 bases from J, leaving 10 bases between. The CDR3 contains 13 residues. CDR3 coding DNA: TGTGCCAGCAGCGGCCTGGGGCAAGAGACCCAGTACTTC. Its translation: CASSGLGQETQYF.